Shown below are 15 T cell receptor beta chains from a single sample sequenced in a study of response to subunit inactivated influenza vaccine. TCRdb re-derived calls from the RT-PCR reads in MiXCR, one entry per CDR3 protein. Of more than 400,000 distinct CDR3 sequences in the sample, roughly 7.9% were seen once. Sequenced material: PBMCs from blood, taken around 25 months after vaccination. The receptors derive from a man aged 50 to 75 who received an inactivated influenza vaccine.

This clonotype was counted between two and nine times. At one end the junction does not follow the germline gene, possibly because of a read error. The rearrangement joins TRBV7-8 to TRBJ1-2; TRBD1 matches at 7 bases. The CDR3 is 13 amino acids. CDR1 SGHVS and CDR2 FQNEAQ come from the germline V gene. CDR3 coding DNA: TGTGCCAGCAGCTTAATTCCCGAGGTGCAGGGGGGATTC. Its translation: CASSLIPEVQGGF.

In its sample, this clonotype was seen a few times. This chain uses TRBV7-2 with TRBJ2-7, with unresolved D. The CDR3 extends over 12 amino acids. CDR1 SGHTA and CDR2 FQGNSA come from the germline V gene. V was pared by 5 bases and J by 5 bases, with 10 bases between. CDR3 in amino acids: CASSPGVNEQYF. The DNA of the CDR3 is TGTGCCAGCAGCCCCGGAGTGAACGAGCAGTACTTC. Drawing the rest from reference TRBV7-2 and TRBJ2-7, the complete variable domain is GAGVSQSPSNKVTEKGKDVELRCDPISGHTALYWYRQSLGQGLEFLIYFQGNSAPDKSGLPSDRFSAERTGGSVSTLTIQRTQQEDSAVYLCASSPGVNEQYFGPGTRLTVT.

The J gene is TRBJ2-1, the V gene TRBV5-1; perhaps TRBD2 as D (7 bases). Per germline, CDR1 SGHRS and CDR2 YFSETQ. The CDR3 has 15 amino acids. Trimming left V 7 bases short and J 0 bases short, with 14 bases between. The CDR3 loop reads CASRGGAGSYNEQFF. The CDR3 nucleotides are TGCGCCAGCCGCGGGGGCGCCGGCTCCTACAATGAGCAGTTCTTC.

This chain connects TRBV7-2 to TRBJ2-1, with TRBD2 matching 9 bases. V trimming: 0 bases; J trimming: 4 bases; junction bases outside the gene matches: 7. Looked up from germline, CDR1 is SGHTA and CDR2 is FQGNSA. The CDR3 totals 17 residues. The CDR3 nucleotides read TGTGCCAGCAGCTTAGCGGCAGCGGGAGGAAGTTACAATGAGCAGTTCTTC. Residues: CASSLAAAGGSYNEQFF.

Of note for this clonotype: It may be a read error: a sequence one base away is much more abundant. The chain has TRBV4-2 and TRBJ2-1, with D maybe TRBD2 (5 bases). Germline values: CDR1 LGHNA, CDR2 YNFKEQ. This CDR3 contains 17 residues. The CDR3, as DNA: TGTGCCAGCGGCCATTCCGCCGGCGGAGGCTCCTACAATGAGCAGTTCTTC. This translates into CASGHSAGGGSYNEQFF.

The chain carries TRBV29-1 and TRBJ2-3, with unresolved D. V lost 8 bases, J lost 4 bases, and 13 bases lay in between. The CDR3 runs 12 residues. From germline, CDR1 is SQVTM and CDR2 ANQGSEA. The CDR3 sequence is CSFSPGADTQYF. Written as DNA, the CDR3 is TGCAGCTTCTCCCCGGGCGCAGATACGCAGTATTTT.

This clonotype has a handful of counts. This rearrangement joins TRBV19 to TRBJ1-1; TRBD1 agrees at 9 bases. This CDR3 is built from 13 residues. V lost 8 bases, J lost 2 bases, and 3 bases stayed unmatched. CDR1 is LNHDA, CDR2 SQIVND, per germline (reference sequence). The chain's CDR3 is CASAGQGNTEAFF. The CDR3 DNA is TGTGCCAGTGCGGGACAGGGAAACACTGAAGCTTTCTTT.

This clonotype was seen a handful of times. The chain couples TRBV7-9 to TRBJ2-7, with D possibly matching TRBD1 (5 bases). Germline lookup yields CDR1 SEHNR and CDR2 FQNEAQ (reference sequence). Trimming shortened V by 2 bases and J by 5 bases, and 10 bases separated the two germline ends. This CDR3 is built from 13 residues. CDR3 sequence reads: CASSLMAGNEQYF. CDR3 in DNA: TGTGCCAGCAGCTTAATGGCAGGGAACGAGCAGTACTTC.

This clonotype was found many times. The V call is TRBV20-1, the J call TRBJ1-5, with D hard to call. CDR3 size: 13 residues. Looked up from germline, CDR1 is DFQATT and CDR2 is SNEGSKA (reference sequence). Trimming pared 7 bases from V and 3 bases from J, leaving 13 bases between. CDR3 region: CSGRPGVNQPQHF. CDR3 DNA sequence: TGCAGTGGAAGACCAGGAGTCAATCAGCCCCAGCATTTT.

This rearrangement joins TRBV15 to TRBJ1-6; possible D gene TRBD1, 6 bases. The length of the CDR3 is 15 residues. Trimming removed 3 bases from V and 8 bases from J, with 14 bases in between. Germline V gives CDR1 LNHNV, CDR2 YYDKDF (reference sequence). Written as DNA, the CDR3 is TGTGCCACCAGCAGGGAGGACAGCCCTTATTCACCCCTCCACTTT. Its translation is CATSREDSPYSPLHF.

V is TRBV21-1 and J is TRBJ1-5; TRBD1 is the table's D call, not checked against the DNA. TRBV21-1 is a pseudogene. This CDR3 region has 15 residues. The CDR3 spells CASRDRGHSNQPQHF. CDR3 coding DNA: TGTGCCAGCCGCGACAGGGGGCACAGCAATCAGCCCCAGCATTTT.

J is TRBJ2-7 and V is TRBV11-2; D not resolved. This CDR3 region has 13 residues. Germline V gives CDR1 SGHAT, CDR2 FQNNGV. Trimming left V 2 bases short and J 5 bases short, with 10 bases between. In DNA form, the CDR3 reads TGTGCCAGCAGCTTACTACAGCTCCACGAGCAGTACTTC. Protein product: CASSLLQLHEQYF. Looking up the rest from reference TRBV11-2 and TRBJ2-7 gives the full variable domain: EAGVAQSPRYKIIEKRQSVAFWCNPISGHATLYWYQQILGQGPKLLIQFQNNGVVDDSQLPKDRFSAERLKGVDSTLKIQPAKLEDSAVYLCASSLLQLHEQYFGPGTRLTVT.

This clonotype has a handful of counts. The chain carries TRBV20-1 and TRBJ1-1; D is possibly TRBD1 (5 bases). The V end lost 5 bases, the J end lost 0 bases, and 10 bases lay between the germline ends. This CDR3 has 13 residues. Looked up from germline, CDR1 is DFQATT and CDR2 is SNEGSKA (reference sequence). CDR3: CSAVRDMNTEAFF. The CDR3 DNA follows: TGCAGTGCTGTCAGGGATATGAACACTGAAGCTTTCTTT.

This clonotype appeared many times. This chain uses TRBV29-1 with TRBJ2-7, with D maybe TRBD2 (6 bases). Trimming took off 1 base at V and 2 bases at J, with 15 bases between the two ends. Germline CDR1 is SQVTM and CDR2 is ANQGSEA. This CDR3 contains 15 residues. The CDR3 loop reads CSVEGRDFGTYEQYF. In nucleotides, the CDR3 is TGCAGCGTTGAAGGCCGGGACTTTGGGACCTACGAGCAGTACTTC.

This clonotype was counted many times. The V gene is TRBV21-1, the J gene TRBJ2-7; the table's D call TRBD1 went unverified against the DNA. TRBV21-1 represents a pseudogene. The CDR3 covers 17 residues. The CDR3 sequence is CASSSIIPGQGTYEQYF. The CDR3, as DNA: TGTGCCAGCAGCAGCATCATACCGGGACAGGGGACCTACGAGCAGTACTTC.